The 16 T cell receptor beta chains presented below share a single source sample, sequenced in a study of T cell responses to AZD1222 COVID-19 vaccine. Assay: immunoSEQ multiplex PCR; the TCRdb copy retains only in-frame clones and omits some. The data hold 150,000 to 200,000 clones, with approximately 92% observed a single time. The specimen comprised peripheral blood, sampled on day 0 of AZD1222 vaccination. These receptors all come from an adult in good health.

This clone appeared a few times. This chain connects TRBV6-5 to TRBJ2-2; the D is unclear. V lost 11 bases and J 6 bases, leaving 16 bases between the germline ends. The V gene's germline CDR1 is MNHEY and CDR2 SVGAGI. This CDR3 spans 13 amino acids. The CDR3 spells CAGAENEAGELFF. CDR3 in DNA: TGTGCCGGAGCCGAGAATGAGGCCGGGGAGCTGTTTTTT.

This chain connects TRBV5-8 to TRBJ2-7, with D tentatively TRBD2 (7 bases). The V end was cut by 6 bases, the J end by 4 bases, with 20 bases between. Germline-derived CDR1 and CDR2 are SGHTS and YDEGEE. There are 15 residues in the CDR3. For the CDR3, the DNA is TGTGCCAGCATCCTGGAGGGGGGAGGGTTGTACGAGCAGTACTTC. Amino acids: CASILEGGGLYEQYF.

The chain uses TRBV28 and TRBJ1-1; the D is unclear. The germline V and J ends were trimmed by 10 bases and 0 bases, with 9 bases remaining between them. Germline loops: CDR1 MDHEN, CDR2 SYDVKM. This CDR3 region has 12 residues. CDR3 sequence: CATNRVNTEAFF. The CDR3 nucleotides read TGTGCCACTAACAGAGTGAACACTGAAGCTTTCTTT.

The chain uses TRBV30 and TRBJ2-5; 8 nucleotides align to TRBD1. CDR1 is GTSNPN and CDR2 is SVGIG in the germline V gene (reference sequence). This CDR3 contains 15 residues. With V trimmed by 1 base and J by 4 bases, 8 bases remained unmatched. CDR3 in DNA: TGTGCCTGGAGTGACGGGACAGGTAAAGGAGAGACCCAGTACTTC. It yields the protein CAWSDGTGKGETQYF.

The rearrangement uses TRBV6-2 or TRBV6-3 and TRBJ1-6; TRBD1 is a possible D gene (6 bases). The CDR3 runs to 13 residues. Germline CDR1 reads MNHEY; CDR2 reads SVGEGT. Deletions cut 5 bases from V and 10 bases from J, with 12 bases between. As DNA, the CDR3 is TGTGCCAGCAGTCGCGAGGGGGACTCACCCCTCCACTTT. Translating gives CASSREGDSPLHF.

This clone was observed once. The chain has TRBV6-5 and TRBJ2-3; possibly TRBD1 or TRBD2 for D (5 bases each). The CDR3 runs to 14 residues. V dropped 6 bases and J dropped 3 bases, with 13 bases sitting between them. Germline V gene sequence: CDR1 MNHEY, CDR2 SVGAGI. The CDR3: CASSYLEGTDTQYF. In DNA form, the CDR3 reads TGTGCCAGCAGCTACCTCGAGGGGACAGATACGCAGTATTTT.

The rearrangement uses TRBV30 and TRBJ1-1; no definite D call. From germline, CDR1 is GTSNPN and CDR2 SVGIG (reference sequence). Trimming cost V 0 bases and J 0 bases, with 11 bases left between them. CDR3 size: 15 residues. The CDR3 region has the DNA TGTGCCTGGAGTGTACGATACAGACTGAACACTGAAGCTTTCTTT. Amino acids: CAWSVRYRLNTEAFF.

V usage is TRBV28 and J usage is TRBJ2-2; D uncertain. V was cut by 4 bases and J by 1 base, with 16 bases left in between. The CDR3 totals 17 residues. CDR1 and CDR2 (germline): MDHEN, SYDVKM. The CDR3 here is CASSSPSLLLNTGELFF. In DNA form, the CDR3 reads TGTGCCAGCAGTTCCCCTTCCTTACTATTGAACACCGGGGAGCTGTTTTTT.

CDR3 residues: CAWDLWGNTEAFF. For the CDR3, the DNA is TGTGCCTGGGACCTCTGGGGGAACACTGAAGCTTTCTTT. The gene calls are TRBV30 and TRBJ1-1; D remains unclear. The germline gives CDR1 GTSNPN, CDR2 SVGIG (reference sequence). V was cut by 5 bases and J by 1 base, with 11 bases left in between. The CDR3 has 13 amino acids.

This chain uses TRBV29-1 with TRBJ1-2; no definite D call. Germline CDR1 SQVTM, CDR2 ANQGSEA. The CDR3 extends over 15 amino acids. Trimming took off 1 base at V and 4 bases at J, with 16 bases between the two ends. As DNA, the CDR3 is TGCAGCGTTGAAGCTTTCGGGCAACCGCTCTATGGCTACACCTTC. Residues: CSVEAFGQPLYGYTF.

The chain couples TRBV7-2 to TRBJ2-5; D call uncertain. This CDR3 has 12 residues. CDR1 is SGHTA, CDR2 FQGNSA, per germline. V was clipped by 7 bases and J by 10 bases, with 16 bases between them. As DNA, the CDR3 is TGTGCCAGCACCCCTCCGTCGAGGAGCCAGTACTTC. Translating gives CASTPPSRSQYF.

The CDR3 sequence is CASSPAGTEAFF. The CDR3 nucleotides read TGTGCCAGCAGCCCGGCTGGGACTGAAGCTTTCTTT. The chain couples TRBV3-1 (or the pseudogene TRBV3-2) to TRBJ1-1; D is undetermined. Germline V gives CDR1 LGHDT, CDR2 YNNKEL (reference sequence). Trimming pared 4 bases from V and 5 bases from J, leaving 8 bases between. This CDR3 is built from 12 residues.

This clone came up once. The chain uses TRBV12-5 and TRBJ2-7, with D unclear. V was clipped by 1 base and J by 1 base, with 11 bases between them. The CDR3 contains 15 residues. Germline CDR1 LGHNT, CDR2 FRNRAP. The DNA of the CDR3 is TGTGCTAGTGGTTTGGCCGAGTCGCATTCCTACGAGCAGTACTTC. Its protein is CASGLAESHSYEQYF.

The gene calls are TRBV6-6 and TRBJ1-5; maybe TRBD1 (5 bases). The CDR3 runs to 16 residues. Looked up from germline, CDR1 is MNHNY and CDR2 is SVGAGI (reference sequence). V dropped 5 bases and J dropped 0 bases, with 14 bases sitting between them. The CDR3 protein is CASSRSGPPSNQPQHF. The DNA of the CDR3 is TGTGCCAGCAGTCGATCGGGACCGCCTAGCAATCAGCCCCAGCATTTT.

The count of this clone is one. CDR3 bases: TGCAGCGTAGCTTTGACTAGCGGGGATCGGGGTCTCGGGGGGTTCTTC. Its protein product is CSVALTSGDRGLGGFF. The chain uses TRBV29-1 and TRBJ2-1; TRBD2 matches 11 bases. Trimming took 6 bases from V and 15 from J; bases not matched to a gene: 22. Germline CDR1 SQVTM, CDR2 ANQGSEA. This CDR3 is built from 16 residues.

The rearrangement uses TRBV7-8 and TRBJ2-5; D call uncertain. Per the germline V gene, CDR1 is SGHVS and CDR2 is FQNEAQ. Trimming shortened V by 1 base and J by 0 bases, and 6 bases separated the two germline ends. The CDR3 is made up of 14 amino acids. The CDR3 DNA reads as TGTGCCAGCAGCTTAGAGCCGGACCAAGAGACCCAGTACTTC. Protein sequence: CASSLEPDQETQYF.